This T cell receptor beta chain came from a study of CD8+ T cells in alopecia areata. In the study overall: It was oral tofacitinib, at 5 to 10 mg twice daily, that treated patients received. Tofacitinib ran 6 to 18 months, followed by 6 months off drug.

Study results and limitations: Mice showed clearer TCR sharing than patients did, a gap that was possibly HLA-related. An increase in clonality over normal scalp was evident in lesional scalp, especially alopecia totalis/universalis.

Per germline, CDR1 MNHNS and CDR2 SASEGT. Trimming at V came to 3 bases and at J to 9 bases, leaving 12 bases not matched to a gene. CDR3 length equals 16 residues. After isolation, RNA underwent reverse transcription to generate cDNA as the sequencing template. Here immunoSEQ multiplex PCR was the method, and the copy in TCRdb shows in-frame clones only, minus some. This sample has 10,000 to 15,000 clones, with 50% to 65% found just once. Lesional scalp punch biopsies and peripheral blood were collected from alopecia areata patients. This clone was found a few times. Its antigen is not identified. The V call is TRBV6-1, the J call TRBJ2-1; 9 bases map to TRBD1. The sequencing input was skin. The receptor was derived from a human donor with alopecia areata. The chain's CDR3 is CASSELPGQGAGEQFF. The CDR3 region has the DNA TGTGCCAGCAGTGAGCTACCGGGACAGGGTGCCGGTGAGCAGTTCTTC.